This note documents a single T cell receptor (beta chain) sequence. What it binds is not known. The data originate from a study of post-analysis software for immune sequencing data. For the study at large: The disease courses spanned relapsing-remitting, secondary progressive and progressive-relapsing forms of multiple sclerosis. Study-level findings and limits: In patients, about 5 TRBV segments were more frequent than in controls, with TRBV5-6, TRBV5-1 and TRBV20-1 among them. People with multiple sclerosis had a significantly lower normalized Chao1 diversity than controls did.

The CDR3 consists of 12 residues. V gave up 6 bases and J gave up 8 bases, with 11 bases separating them. Germline lookup yields CDR1 LGHDT and CDR2 YNNKEL (reference sequence). Built from TCR beta cDNA, the libraries had unique molecular identifiers in them. Each sample of roughly 0.9 to 10 million input T cells yielded around 500,000 cDNA molecules, so each molecule approximated one T cell. TCRdb reprocessed the PCR reads with MiXCR, giving one entry per CDR3 protein. The data hold some 700,000 distinct CDR3 sequences, with about 60% observed a single time. Sequenced sample: blood. The origin of this receptor is a girl aged 2-15 years with multiple sclerosis. V usage is TRBV3-1 and J usage is TRBJ2-1, with unresolved D. CDR3 protein: CASSLRGDEQFF. CDR3 sequence (DNA): TGTGCCAGCAGTCTACGCGGTGATGAGCAGTTCTTC.